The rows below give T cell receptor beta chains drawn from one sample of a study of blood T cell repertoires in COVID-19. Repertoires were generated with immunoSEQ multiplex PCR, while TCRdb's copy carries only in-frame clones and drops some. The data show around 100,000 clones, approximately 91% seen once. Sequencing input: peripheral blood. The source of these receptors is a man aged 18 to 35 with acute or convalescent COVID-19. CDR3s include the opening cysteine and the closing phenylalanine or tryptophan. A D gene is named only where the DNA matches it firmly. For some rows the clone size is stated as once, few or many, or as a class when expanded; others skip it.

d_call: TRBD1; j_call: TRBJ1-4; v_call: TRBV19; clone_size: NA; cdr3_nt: TGTGCCAGTAGTGGGACAGGCACAACTAATGAAAAACTGTTTTTT; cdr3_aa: CASSGTGTTNEKLFF
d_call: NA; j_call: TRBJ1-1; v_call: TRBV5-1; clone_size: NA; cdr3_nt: TGCGCCAGCAGCTTGCAGGGGTCCCCGAACACTGAAGCTTTCTTT; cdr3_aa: CASSLQGSPNTEAFF
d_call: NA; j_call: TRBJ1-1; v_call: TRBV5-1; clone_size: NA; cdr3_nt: TGCGCCAGCAGCTTGGTCGGGATGGAGATGAACACTGAAGCTTTCTTT; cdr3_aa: CASSLVGMEMNTEAFF
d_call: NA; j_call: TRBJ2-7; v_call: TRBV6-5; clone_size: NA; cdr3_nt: TGTGCCAGCATGTCCGGCTACGAGCAGTACTTC; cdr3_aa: CASMSGYEQYF
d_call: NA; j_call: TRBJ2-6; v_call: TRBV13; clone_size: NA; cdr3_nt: TGTGCCAGCAGCTTAGCGCGCAGCGGAGCCAACGTCCTGACTTTC; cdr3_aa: CASSLARSGANVLTF
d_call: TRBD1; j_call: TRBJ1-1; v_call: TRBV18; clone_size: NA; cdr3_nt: TGTGCCAGCTCACCAAAGGCAGGGGGAGGCACTGAAGCTTTCTTT; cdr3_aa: CASSPKAGGGTEAFF
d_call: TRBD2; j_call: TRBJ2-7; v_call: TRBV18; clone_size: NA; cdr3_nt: TGTGCCAGCTCACCACATAGCACTAGCGGGGGCTACGAGCAGTACTTC; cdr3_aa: CASSPHSTSGGYEQYF
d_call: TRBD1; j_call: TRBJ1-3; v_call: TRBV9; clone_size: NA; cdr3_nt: TGTGCCAGCACTACGGGACAGTCATTTGGAAACACCATATATTTT; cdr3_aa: CASTTGQSFGNTIYF
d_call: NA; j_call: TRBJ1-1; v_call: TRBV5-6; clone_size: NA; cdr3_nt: TGTGCCAGCAGCTTGGATGGGCTCTCACAGAACACTGAAGCTTTCTTT; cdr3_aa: CASSLDGLSQNTEAFF
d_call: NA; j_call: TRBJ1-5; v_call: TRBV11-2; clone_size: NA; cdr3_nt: TGTGCCAGCTCTCCCGGACCTGGAGGTGGCAATCAGCCCCAGCATTTT; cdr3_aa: CASSPGPGGGNQPQHF
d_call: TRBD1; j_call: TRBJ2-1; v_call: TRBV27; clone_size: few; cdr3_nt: TGTGCCAGCAGTTTATCCGGGACAGGGTACGATGAGCAGTTCTTC; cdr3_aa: CASSLSGTGYDEQFF
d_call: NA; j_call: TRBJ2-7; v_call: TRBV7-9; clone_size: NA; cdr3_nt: TGTGCCAGCAGCCCAGGGGGGACAGTCTCCTACGAGCAGTACTTC; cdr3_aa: CASSPGGTVSYEQYF
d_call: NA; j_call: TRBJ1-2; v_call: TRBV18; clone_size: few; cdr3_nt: TGTGCCAGCTCACCTCCGGAACAGGGCCTCTATGGCTACACCTTC; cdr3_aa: CASSPPEQGLYGYTF
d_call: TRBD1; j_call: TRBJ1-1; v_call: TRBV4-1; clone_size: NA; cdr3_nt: TGCGCCAGCAGCCAAATAACAGGGGGCGCGAACACTGAAGCTTTCTTT; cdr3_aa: CASSQITGGANTEAFF
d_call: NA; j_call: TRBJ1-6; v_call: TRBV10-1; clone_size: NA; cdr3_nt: TGCGCCAGCAGCCCCGGGACCTATAATTCACCCCTCCACTTT; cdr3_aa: CASSPGTYNSPLHF
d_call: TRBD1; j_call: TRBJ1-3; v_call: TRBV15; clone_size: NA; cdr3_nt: TGTGCCACCAGCCTGGACAGGTCCTCTGGAAACACCATATATTTT; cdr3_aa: CATSLDRSSGNTIYF
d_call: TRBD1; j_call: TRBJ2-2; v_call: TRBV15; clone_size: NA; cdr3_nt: TGTGCCACCAGCACCGGGACAGCGAACACCGGGGAGCTGTTTTTT; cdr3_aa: CATSTGTANTGELFF
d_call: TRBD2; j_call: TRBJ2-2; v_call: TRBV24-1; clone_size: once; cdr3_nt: TGTGCCACCGAGTCGGGACTAGCGGGAGCTAAATACACCGGGGAGCTGTTTTTT; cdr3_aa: CATESGLAGAKYTGELFF
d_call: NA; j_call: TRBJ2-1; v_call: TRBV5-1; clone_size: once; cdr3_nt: TGCGCCAGCAGCCATGCAAAAACAGGGTTTCTGAGCAATGAGCAGTTCTTC; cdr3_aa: CASSHAKTGFLSNEQFF
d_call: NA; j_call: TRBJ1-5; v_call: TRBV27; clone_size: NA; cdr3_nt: TGTGCCAGCAGTTGGGGGGGACGACAGCCCCAGCATTTT; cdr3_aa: CASSWGGRQPQHF
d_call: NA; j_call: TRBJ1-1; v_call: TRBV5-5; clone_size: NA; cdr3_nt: TGTGCCAGCAGCTTGGAGTTCCAGACTGAAGCTTTCTTT; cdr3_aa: CASSLEFQTEAFF
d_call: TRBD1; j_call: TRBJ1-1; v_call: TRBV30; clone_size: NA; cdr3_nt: TGTGCCTGGAGTGTGGACAGGGGGAGGACTGAAGCTTTCTTT; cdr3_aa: CAWSVDRGRTEAFF
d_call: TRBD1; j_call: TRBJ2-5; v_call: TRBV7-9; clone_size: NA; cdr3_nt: TGTGCCAGCAGCACAATTGGGACAGGAGGGACCCAAGAGACCCAGTACTTC; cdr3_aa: CASSTIGTGGTQETQYF
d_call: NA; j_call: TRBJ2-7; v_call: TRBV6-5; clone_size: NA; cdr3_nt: TGTGCCAGCAGCCCGGGGTTGGAGGTCTCCTACGAGCAGTACTTC; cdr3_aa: CASSPGLEVSYEQYF
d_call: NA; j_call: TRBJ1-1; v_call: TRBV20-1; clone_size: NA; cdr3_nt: TGCAGTGCTTCACTTAACACTGAAGCTTTCTTT; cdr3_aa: CSASLNTEAFF
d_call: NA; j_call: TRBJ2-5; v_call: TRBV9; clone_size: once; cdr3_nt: TGTGCCAGCACCGCAGGGGTCGGAGGACGAGAGACCCAGTACTTC; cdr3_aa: CASTAGVGGRETQYF
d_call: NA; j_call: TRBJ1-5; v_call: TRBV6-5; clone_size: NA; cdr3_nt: TGTGCCAGCAGCATCGCGGGAACAAATCAGCCCCAGCATTTT; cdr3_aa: CASSIAGTNQPQHF
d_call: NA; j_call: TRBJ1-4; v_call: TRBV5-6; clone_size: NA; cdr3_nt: TGTGCCAGCAGCTTGTGGGGGAGGGAAAAACTGTTTTTT; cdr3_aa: CASSLWGREKLFF
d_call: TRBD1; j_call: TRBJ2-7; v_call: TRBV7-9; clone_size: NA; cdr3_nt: TGTGCCAGCAGCTTAGAAGGGACAGGCGGCTACGAGCAGTACTTC; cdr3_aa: CASSLEGTGGYEQYF
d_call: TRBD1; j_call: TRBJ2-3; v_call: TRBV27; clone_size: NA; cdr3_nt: TGTGCCAGCAGCCCCCTGGGACAGGGTACAGATACGCAGTATTTT; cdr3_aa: CASSPLGQGTDTQYF
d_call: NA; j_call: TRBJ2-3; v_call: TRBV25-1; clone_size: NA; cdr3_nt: TGTGCCAGCAGTGATATAGGGGGGGCAGGAGATACGCAGTATTTT; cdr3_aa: CASSDIGGAGDTQYF
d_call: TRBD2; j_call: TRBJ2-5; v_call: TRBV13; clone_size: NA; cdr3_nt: TGTGCCAGCAGCTTAGGCAACGGGGGGGAAGAGACCCAGTACTTC; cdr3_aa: CASSLGNGGEETQYF
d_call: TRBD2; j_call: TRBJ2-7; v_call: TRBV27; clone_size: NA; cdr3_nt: TGTGCCAGCAGTACCGCTAGCGGCGCCTACGAGCAGTACTTC; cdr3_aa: CASSTASGAYEQYF
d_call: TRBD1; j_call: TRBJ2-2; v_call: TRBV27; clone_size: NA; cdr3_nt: TGTGCCAGCAGTATCCGACAGGGACCCGGGGAGCTGTTTTTT; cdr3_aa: CASSIRQGPGELFF
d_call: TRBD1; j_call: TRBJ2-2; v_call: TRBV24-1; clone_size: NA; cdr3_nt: TGTGCCACCAGTGACCCGGGGACAGTCACCGGGGAGCTGTTTTTT; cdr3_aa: CATSDPGTVTGELFF
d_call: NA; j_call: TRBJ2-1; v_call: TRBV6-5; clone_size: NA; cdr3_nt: TGTGCCAGCATGGAGTTAACTGGCAATGAGCAGTTCTTC; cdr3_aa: CASMELTGNEQFF
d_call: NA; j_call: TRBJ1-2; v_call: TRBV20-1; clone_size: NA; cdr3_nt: TGCAGGGGGCAGGGGCCCTATGGCTACACCTTC; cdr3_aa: CRGQGPYGYTF
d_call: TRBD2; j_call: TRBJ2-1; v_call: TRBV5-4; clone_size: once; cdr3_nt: TGTGCCAGCAGCTTGAAAGACTCAGCGGGAAACGAGCAGTTCTTC; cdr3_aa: CASSLKDSAGNEQFF
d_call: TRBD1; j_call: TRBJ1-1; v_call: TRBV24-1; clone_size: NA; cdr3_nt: TGTGCCACCACCTTGGACAGGGTCAACACTGAAGCTTTCTTT; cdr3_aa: CATTLDRVNTEAFF
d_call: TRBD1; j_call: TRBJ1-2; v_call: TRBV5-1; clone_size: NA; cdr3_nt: TGCGCCAGCAGCTTGGCCGGACAGGAATGGGATGGCTACACCTTC; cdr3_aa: CASSLAGQEWDGYTF
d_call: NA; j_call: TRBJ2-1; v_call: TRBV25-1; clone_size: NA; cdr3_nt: TGTGCCAGCAGTGAATTCACGGGTAACAATGAGCAGTTCTTC; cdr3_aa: CASSEFTGNNEQFF
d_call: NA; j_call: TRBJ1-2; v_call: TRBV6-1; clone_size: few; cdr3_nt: TGTGCCAGCAGTGAACCTCTGCGGGGGAGTCACTACACCTTC; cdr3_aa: CASSEPLRGSHYTF
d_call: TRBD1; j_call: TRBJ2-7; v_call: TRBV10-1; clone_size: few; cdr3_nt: TGCGCCAGCAGTGAAGCGAGACAGGGAACCTACGAGCAGTACTTC; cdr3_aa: CASSEARQGTYEQYF
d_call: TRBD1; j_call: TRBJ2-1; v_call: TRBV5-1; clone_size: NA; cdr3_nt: TGCGCCAGCAGCTTGGTGACAGGGATCGACAATGAGCAGTTCTTC; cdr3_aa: CASSLVTGIDNEQFF
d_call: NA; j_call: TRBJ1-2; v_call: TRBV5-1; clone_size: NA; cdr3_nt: TGCGCCAGCAGCTTGGAGCAGGACTATGGCTACACCTTC; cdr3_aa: CASSLEQDYGYTF